These 21 T cell receptor beta chains originate from one sample sequenced in a study of blood T cells in healthy people across ages. With a J-beta primer mix and a sample-barcoded 5' primer, a second PCR ran 7 to 11 cycles. TCRdb reanalysed the 5' RACE reads using MiXCR and keeps one entry per CDR3 protein. This repertoire shows just under 900,000 distinct CDR3 sequences, around 30% found once; its top ten account for 15% to 20%. Sequencing was performed on blood. These receptors were taken from an elderly woman in good health.

This chain connects TRBV6-1 to TRBJ1-5, with D uncertain. Trimming left V 1 base short and J 7 bases short, with 11 bases between. The CDR3 sequence is 14 residues long. CDR1 is MNHNS, CDR2 SASEGT, per germline. CDR3 protein: CASSEGPVAQPQHF. The CDR3, as DNA: TGTGCCAGCAGTGAAGGCCCCGTCGCACAGCCCCAGCATTTT.

The chain uses TRBV2 and TRBJ1-2; D unclear. Germline-derived CDR1 and CDR2 are SNHLY and FYNNEI. Trimming removed 3 bases from V and 8 bases from J, with 13 bases in between. This CDR3 has 13 amino acids. CDR3 nucleotide sequence: TGTGCCAGCAGTGAGAGATTCACGGAGGGCTACACCTTC. This translates into CASSERFTEGYTF.

About this clonotype itself: With a much larger clone just one base away, this may be a read error. The chain is built from TRBV7-2 and TRBJ1-6; a weak D match, TRBD1 (5 bases). CDR1 is SGHTA, CDR2 FQGNSA, per germline. CDR3 length equals 14 residues. CDR3 DNA sequence: TGTGCCGGCAGTTCGGGGCTGCATAATTCACCCCTCCACTTT. It is translated as CAGSSGLHNSPLHF.

With regard to this clonotype: Since a much larger clone is just one base distant, this may be a read error. V is TRBV24-1 and J is TRBJ2-3; D gene ambiguous. The CDR3 loop spans 16 amino acids. CDR1 is KGHDR and CDR2 is SFDVKD in the germline V gene. The CDR3 DNA reads as TGTGCCACCAGTGCTGCGGCAGCACCCTCTTCGGATACGCGGTATTTT. Protein sequence: CATSAAAAPSSDTRYF.

This clonotype appeared many times. This chain joins TRBV6-6 and TRBJ1-2; D is possibly TRBD1 (6 bases). This CDR3 region has 15 residues. Trimming left V 0 bases short and J 4 bases short, with 12 bases between. Germline CDR1 MNHNY, CDR2 SVGAGI (reference sequence). CDR3 DNA sequence: TGTGCCAGCAGTTACTCGCCACAGGGTCCCTATGGCTACACCTTC. Protein product: CASSYSPQGPYGYTF.

This clonotype was counted a few times. This rearrangement joins TRBV18 to TRBJ2-4; D perhaps matches TRBD1 (6 bases). Germline V gene lookup returns CDR1 KGHSH and CDR2 LQKENI. The CDR3 has 14 amino acids. Between the trimmed V and J ends, which lost 3 bases and 8 bases, there was a span of 14 bases. The CDR3 DNA is TGTGCCAGCTCACCGCGACAGGAGACGGACATTCAGTACTTC. Translating it yields CASSPRQETDIQYF.

In its sample, this clonotype was seen a few times. Here the CDR3 reads CSARRRGSNQPQHF. CDR3 nucleotides: TGCAGTGCTAGACGGAGGGGAAGCAATCAGCCCCAGCATTTT. This chain joins TRBV20-1 and TRBJ1-5, with D possibly TRBD1 on 5 matching bases. Trimming took 2 bases from V and 1 from J, leaving 9 bases between them. CDR1 DFQATT and CDR2 SNEGSKA come from the germline V gene (reference sequence). CDR3 length: 14 amino acids.

This clonotype has more than one count but fewer than ten. The chain has TRBV11-2 and TRBJ2-1; D gene unclear. The CDR3 loop spans 16 amino acids. Germline V gene sequence: CDR1 SGHAT, CDR2 FQNNGV. V lost 0 bases to trimming and J lost 0 bases, with 9 bases between them. CDR3 loop: CASSLDFGVSYNEQFF. In DNA, the CDR3 is TGTGCCAGCAGCTTAGATTTTGGGGTCTCCTACAATGAGCAGTTCTTC.

At least ten counts were recorded for this clonotype. The V call is TRBV6-1, the J call TRBJ1-6, with 8 bases identical to TRBD1. V lost 6 bases and J lost 5; bases outside the gene matches: 3. Per germline, CDR1 MNHNS and CDR2 SASEGT. This CDR3 is 14 amino acids long. The CDR3 loop reads CASSLDRDNSPLHF. Here the CDR3 DNA reads TGTGCCAGCAGCCTGGACAGGGATAATTCACCCCTCCACTTT.

This clonotype showed up just a few times. This may be a read error: a much more frequent sequence differs by one nucleotide. V and J are TRBV6-2 or TRBV6-3 and TRBJ2-1; a possible D gene is TRBD2 (6 bases). The V end was cut by 7 bases, the J end by 8 bases, with 18 bases between. The CDR3 has 14 residues. Germline-derived CDR1 and CDR2 are MNHEY and SVGEGT. The CDR3 nucleotides read TGTGCCAGCAAAGGAGGGAGAGGGTTCTATGAGCAGTTCTTC. Protein sequence: CASKGGRGFYEQFF.

This clonotype has at least ten counts. V is TRBV20-1 and J is TRBJ2-5; D is possibly TRBD2 (7 bases). The length of the CDR3 is 15 residues. Trimming removed 1 base at V and 0 bases at J, with 12 bases between. Germline CDR1 and CDR2: DFQATT and SNEGSKA (reference sequence). The CDR3 reads CSARAGGSYQETQYF. The CDR3, as DNA: TGCAGTGCTAGAGCGGGGGGCTCCTACCAAGAGACCCAGTACTTC.

As concerns this clonotype: A clone one base away is much larger, so this may be a read error. This chain links TRBV29-1 with TRBJ2-5; D assignment may be TRBD1 or TRBD2 (6 bases each). The DNA matches TRBJ2-1 better at its end, which makes the J call doubtful. The CDR3 has 13 residues. CDR1 is SQVTM and CDR2 is ANQGSEA in the germline V gene. The CDR3 loop reads CSVRRGTQETQFF. CDR3 bases: TGCAGCGTTAGACGGGGGACACAAGAGACCCAGTTCTTC.

The genes are TRBV3-1 and TRBJ2-7, with TRBD2 matching 10 bases. Unmatched junction bases numbered 8, after V lost 3 bases and J lost 3 bases. The CDR3 sequence is 16 residues long. Germline V CDR1 and CDR2: LGHDT, YNNKEL (reference sequence). This chain's CDR3 is CASSQAQRGGVYEQYF. The DNA of the CDR3 is TGTGCCAGCAGCCAGGCCCAGCGGGGGGGGGTCTACGAGCAGTACTTC.

In its sample, this clonotype was seen a few times. This rearrangement joins TRBV5-1 to TRBJ2-4; 9 nucleotides align to TRBD2. The DNA end is more similar to TRBJ2-5, so the J call may be wrong. There are 15 residues in the CDR3. Germline lookup yields CDR1 SGHRS and CDR2 YFSETQ. The CDR3 loop reads CASSFQGLAGETQYF. Here the CDR3 DNA reads TGCGCCAGCAGCTTTCAGGGACTAGCAGGGGAGACCCAGTACTTC.

This chain uses TRBV20-1 with TRBJ1-2; D may be TRBD1 (5 bases). This CDR3 has 13 residues. CDR1 is DFQATT and CDR2 is SNEGSKA in the germline V gene (reference sequence). V was clipped by 5 bases and J by 2 bases, with 12 bases between them. CDR3 DNA sequence: TGCAGTGCTGGGACCCAGGGAAACTATGGCTACACCTTC. Encoded protein: CSAGTQGNYGYTF.

This clonotype was seen repeatedly, ten times or more. V and J are TRBV20-1 and TRBJ2-1; 8 bases align to TRBD2. This CDR3 is 14 amino acids long. The V gene's germline CDR1 is DFQATT and CDR2 SNEGSKA (reference sequence). The ends lost 4 bases at V and 0 bases at J; junction bases unmatched: 2. The CDR3 coding sequence is TGCAGTGCTACGGGGGGGAGCTCCTACAATGAGCAGTTCTTC. Protein sequence: CSATGGSSYNEQFF.

The chain uses TRBV7-2 and TRBJ2-5, with TRBD1 as a possible D gene (5 bases). The CDR3 has 13 amino acids. Germline V gene data show CDR1 as SGHTA and CDR2 as FQGNSA. V dropped 4 bases and J dropped 5 bases, with 11 bases sitting between them. In DNA form, the CDR3 reads TGTGCCAGCAGCTCGCCCAGGGCGGAGACCCAGTACTTC. It is translated as CASSSPRAETQYF.

This clonotype was detected only once. Mismatch with germline at one junction end may stem from a read error. This chain links TRBV6-5 with TRBJ1-5, with no clear D. From germline, CDR1 is MNHEY and CDR2 SVGAGI. The CDR3 sequence is 14 residues long. In DNA form, the CDR3 reads TGTGCCAGCAGTTACTCACTCGGGAATCAGCCCCGGCATTTT. This translates into CASSYSLGNQPRHF.

This clonotype was observed many times. The rearrangement links TRBV10-3 to TRBJ1-1; TRBD1 aligns across 9 bases. The CDR3 spans 14 residues. The V segment lost 8 bases and the J segment 5 bases; nucleotides outside the gene matches: 9. Germline-derived CDR1 and CDR2 are ENHRY and SYGVKD. CDR3 loop: CAIARDRVSTEAFF. The CDR3 coding sequence is TGTGCCATCGCCCGGGACAGGGTCTCGACTGAAGCTTTCTTT.

This clonotype occurred many times. J is TRBJ2-3 and V is TRBV15, with TRBD1 matching 9 bases. The V gene's germline CDR1 is LNHNV and CDR2 YYDKDF (reference sequence). The trim removed 8 bases at V and 2 bases at J, leaving 5 bases unmatched. CDR3 size: 14 residues. The CDR3 spells CATQTGGYTDTQYF. The CDR3 DNA follows: TGTGCCACCCAGACAGGGGGTTACACAGATACGCAGTATTTT.

In this sample, this clonotype turned up many times. The chain carries TRBV6-5 and TRBJ2-1, with D hard to call. The germline CDR1 and CDR2 sequences are MNHEY and SVGAGI. V lost 5 bases, J lost 4 bases, and 12 bases lay in between. The CDR3 is 14 residues long. CDR3 sequence (DNA): TGTGCCAGCAGTCGGTTCGACCGGTACAATGAGCAGTTCTTC. Protein product: CASSRFDRYNEQFF.